This T cell receptor (beta chain) emerged from a study of blood T cell repertoires in COVID-19. Across the study: Collection of acute and convalescent COVID-19 samples took place in the United States, Italy and Spain.

The CDR3 covers 15 residues. The V end lost 2 bases, the J end lost 1 base, and 11 bases lay between the germline ends. CDR1 and CDR2 (germline): GTSNPN, SVGIG (reference sequence). Measured with immunoSEQ multiplex PCR; TCRdb has only the in-frame clones, and not every one. The repertoire holds roughly 300,000 clones, with roughly 79% as singletons. The TCR was taken from a woman aged 60-75 years with active or convalescent COVID-19. Sequenced: peripheral blood. V is TRBV30 and J is TRBJ2-2, with D maybe TRBD1 (6 bases). Written as DNA, the CDR3 is TGTGCCTGGAGTTCGGGGACACTGAACACCGGGGAGCTGTTTTTT. This encodes CAWSSGTLNTGELFF.